This entry lists 30 T cell receptor beta chains sequenced from one sample in a study of blood T cell repertoires in COVID-19. Repertoires were generated with immunoSEQ multiplex PCR, while TCRdb's copy carries only in-frame clones and drops some. The sample lists some 150,000 clones, 85% occurring once. Sequenced input: PBMCs or T cells enriched from blood (not recorded which). The receptors here all came from a woman aged 40 to 50 who had recovered from COVID-19.

The chain has TRBV7-8 and TRBJ1-5, with TRBD1 matching over 7 bases. Germline trimming cut 5 bases from V and 7 bases from J; bases unmatched to any gene: 5. Germline V gene data show CDR1 as SGHVS and CDR2 as FQNEAQ. The CDR3 loop spans 13 amino acids. CDR3 nucleotide sequence: TGTGCCAGCAGCCAGGGGGTGCGGCAGCCCCAGCATTTT. Translation: CASSQGVRQPQHF.

This chain uses TRBV7-8 with TRBJ2-1; D possibly corresponds to TRBD2 (5 bases). The germline V gene encodes CDR1 SGHVS and CDR2 FQNEAQ. This CDR3 has 13 residues. V dropped 4 bases and J dropped 8 bases, with 12 bases sitting between them. Written as DNA, the CDR3 is TGTGCCAGCAGCTCCCGGTGGGGAGATGAGCAGTTCTTC. It yields the protein CASSSRWGDEQFF.

The table lists this clone with a few counts. V and J are TRBV29-1 and TRBJ2-2; the D is unclear. Trimming shortened V by 3 bases and J by 3 bases, and 11 bases separated the two germline ends. The germline gives CDR1 SQVTM, CDR2 ANQGSEA. The CDR3 runs to 14 residues. CDR3 nucleotides: TGCAGCGTTGAGTTGGGCATCCACACCGGGGAGCTGTTTTTT. Protein sequence: CSVELGIHTGELFF.

The chain uses TRBV5-1 and TRBJ2-3; 10 positions agree with TRBD2. Germline V gives CDR1 SGHRS, CDR2 YFSETQ. CDR3 length equals 17 residues. The ends lost 4 bases at V and 5 bases at J; junction bases unmatched: 13. The DNA of the CDR3 is TGCGCCAGCAGCCTCCGGGGCCTAGCGGGAGCGGGAGATACGCAGTATTTT. Residues: CASSLRGLAGAGDTQYF. Variable domain in full (rest from reference TRBV5-1 and TRBJ2-3): KAGVTQTPRYLIKTRGQQVTLSCSPISGHRSVSWYQQTPGQGLQFLFEYFSETQRNKGNFPGRFSGRQFSNSRSEMNVSTLELGDSALYLCASSLRGLAGAGDTQYFGPGTRLTVL.

V usage is TRBV2 and J usage is TRBJ1-2; D gene ambiguous. CDR1 is SNHLY and CDR2 is FYNNEI in the germline V gene. The CDR3 is made up of 13 amino acids. V gave up 8 bases and J gave up 12 bases, with 22 bases separating them. The CDR3 sequence: CASAETRETRNTF. As DNA, the CDR3 is TGTGCCAGCGCGGAGACCCGGGAAACGAGGAACACCTTC.

The V gene is TRBV18, the J gene TRBJ2-7; TRBD2 agrees at 8 bases. Germline values: CDR1 KGHSH, CDR2 LQKENI. The CDR3 is made up of 14 amino acids. V lost 2 bases to trimming and J lost 5 bases; unmatched junction nucleotides: 5. This CDR3 is CASSPSGLANEQYF. In DNA, the CDR3 is TGTGCCAGCTCACCATCAGGACTAGCCAACGAGCAGTACTTC.

The rearrangement uses TRBV6-5 and TRBJ1-3; TRBD1 aligns across 7 bases. J was trimmed by 0 bases and V by 6 bases; bases with no gene match: 5. CDR3 length: 15 amino acids. The V gene's germline CDR1 is MNHEY and CDR2 SVGAGI. The CDR3: CASSRQGLSGNTIYF. The CDR3 bases are TGTGCCAGCAGCCGACAGGGCCTCTCTGGAAACACCATATATTTT.

The chain couples TRBV5-1 to TRBJ1-1, with 8 bases lining up with TRBD1. The CDR3 is 14 residues long. The germline gives CDR1 SGHRS, CDR2 YFSETQ. V shed 0 bases and J 7 bases; nucleotides not matched to a gene: 5. The CDR3 protein is CASSLAQGAGEAFF. The CDR3 region has the DNA TGCGCCAGCAGCTTGGCCCAGGGGGCCGGTGAAGCTTTCTTT.

As DNA, the CDR3 is TGCAGCGTTGCTTGGGAGAGTGAAGCTTTCTTT. Translating gives CSVAWESEAFF. This rearrangement joins TRBV29-1 to TRBJ1-1, with no clear D. The germline gives CDR1 SQVTM, CDR2 ANQGSEA. The CDR3 runs to 11 residues. The V end lost 4 bases, the J end lost 7 bases, and 10 bases lay between the germline ends.

This clone appeared a few times. This chain connects TRBV19 to TRBJ1-2, with 8 bases fitting TRBD1. V lost 1 base, J lost 3 bases, and 4 bases stayed unmatched. The CDR3 is 15 residues long. Per germline, CDR1 LNHDA and CDR2 SQIVND (reference sequence). CDR3: CASSIAQGAHYGYTF. CDR3 in DNA: TGTGCCAGTAGTATAGCGCAGGGGGCACACTATGGCTACACCTTC.

The chain links TRBV6-5 to TRBJ2-7; maybe TRBD2 (6 bases). The CDR3 extends over 14 amino acids. The germline V gene encodes CDR1 MNHEY and CDR2 SVGAGI. Trimming left V 2 bases short and J 4 bases short, with 12 bases between. The CDR3 DNA follows: TGTGCCAGCAGTTACCCGACTAGACAGTACGAGCAGTACTTC. This sequence encodes CASSYPTRQYEQYF.

The chain carries TRBV5-4 and TRBJ2-2; D is unclear. Per the germline V gene, CDR1 is SGHNT and CDR2 is YYREEE (reference sequence). V gave up 0 bases and J gave up 1 base, with 10 bases separating them. The CDR3 extends over 16 amino acids. In DNA, the CDR3 is TGTGCCAGCAGCTTGGGAAGTTCGCGGAACACCGGGGAGCTGTTTTTT. Translated: CASSLGSSRNTGELFF.

The chain uses TRBV30 and TRBJ1-5; no clear D. V was shortened by 2 bases and J by 7 bases, with 15 bases between the two germline ends. The CDR3 loop spans 14 amino acids. CDR1 is GTSNPN and CDR2 is SVGIG in the germline V gene (reference sequence). DNA for the CDR3: TGTGCCTGGAGTAAACGAAGTAGCAGCCAGCCCCAGCATTTT. Its translation is CAWSKRSSSQPQHF. The full variable domain, with the rest looked up from reference TRBV30 and TRBJ1-5, is SQTIHQWPATLVQPVGSPLSLECTVEGTSNPNLYWYRQAAGRGLQLLFYSVGIGQISSEVPQNLSASRPQDRQFILSSKKLLLSDSGFYLCAWSKRSSSQPQHFGDGTRLSIL.

The chain links TRBV19 to TRBJ1-5; perhaps TRBD1 as D (5 bases). CDR1 is LNHDA and CDR2 is SQIVND in the germline V gene (reference sequence). The length of the CDR3 is 17 residues. Trimming removed 6 bases at V and 7 bases at J, with 25 bases between. This CDR3 reads CASSSLLSGGPHQPQHF. CDR3 DNA: TGTGCCAGTAGCTCCCTCCTATCCGGGGGTCCTCACCAGCCCCAGCATTTT.

The V and J genes are TRBV29-1 and TRBJ2-1; 9 bases are shared with TRBD1. Germline CDR1 reads SQVTM; CDR2 reads ANQGSEA. CDR3 length equals 12 residues. The junction had 5 bases not matched to a gene; V was cut back by 6 bases and J by 8 bases. The CDR3 coding sequence is TGCAGCGTCACGGGACAGGGTTATGAGCAGTTCTTC. As protein: CSVTGQGYEQFF.

The chain employs TRBV25-1 and TRBJ1-2, with D perhaps TRBD1 (6 bases). CDR3 size: 15 residues. V was shortened by 4 bases and J by 3 bases, with 15 bases between the two germline ends. Germline-derived CDR1 and CDR2 are MGHDK and SYGVNS. CDR3 coding DNA: TGTGCCAGCAGTGGCCACAGGGAATTTGACTATGGCTACACCTTC. Protein product: CASSGHREFDYGYTF.

The chain joins TRBV4-1 to TRBJ1-1; 7 bases agree with TRBD1. Germline V gene data show CDR1 as MGHRA and CDR2 as YSYEKL. Losses at the gene ends were 2 bases for V and 0 bases for J; bases not matched to a gene: 6. CDR3 size: 16 residues. DNA for the CDR3: TGCGCCAGCAGCCAACCCCGGGACAGAATGAACACTGAAGCTTTCTTT. Residues: CASSQPRDRMNTEAFF.

The J gene is TRBJ1-1, the V gene TRBV10-1; D unresolved. Deletions cut 7 bases from V and 1 base from J, with 10 bases between. The CDR3 spans 13 residues. Germline CDR1 and CDR2: WNHNN and SYGVQD (reference sequence). CDR3 residues: CASTKHRNTEAFF. In DNA, the CDR3 is TGCGCCAGCACCAAACATCGGAACACTGAAGCTTTCTTT.

V is TRBV3-1 (or the pseudogene TRBV3-2) and J is TRBJ1-2; 7 bases fit TRBD1. Trimming at V came to 3 bases and at J to 1 base, leaving 2 bases not matched to a gene. This CDR3 is 14 amino acids long. CDR1 is LGHDT, CDR2 YNNKEL, per germline (reference sequence). In nucleotides, the CDR3 is TGTGCCAGCAGCCAGGACAGGATTAACTATGGCTACACCTTC. Translated: CASSQDRINYGYTF.

This sequence joins TRBV5-1 and TRBJ2-3; D possibly corresponds to TRBD1 (6 bases). Germline V gene lookup returns CDR1 SGHRS and CDR2 YFSETQ. V lost 4 bases and J lost 2, with 14 bases in between. This CDR3 is built from 15 residues. CDR3: CASSPGQGSTDTQYF. In DNA, the CDR3 is TGCGCCAGCAGCCCCGGTCAGGGGTCCACAGATACGCAGTATTTT.

The rearrangement uses TRBV4-1 and TRBJ2-2; 11 bases fit TRBD2. V lost 1 base to trimming and J lost 4 bases; unmatched junction nucleotides: 8. The CDR3 runs 18 residues. Germline V gene data show CDR1 as MGHRA and CDR2 as YSYEKL. CDR3 nucleotides: TGCGCCAGCAGCCAAGTTTTAGCGGGAGGGTCGAGCACCGGGGAGCTGTTTTTT. It codes for CASSQVLAGGSSTGELFF.

The chain uses TRBV13 and TRBJ1-1, with D tentatively TRBD1 (5 bases). The CDR3 totals 14 residues. Per the germline V gene, CDR1 is PRHDT and CDR2 is FYEKMQ (reference sequence). Trimming cost V 5 bases and J 4 bases, with 14 bases left between them. DNA of the CDR3: TGTGCCAGCAGCACCCACGACAGACGCACTGAAGCTTTCTTT. It translates to CASSTHDRRTEAFF.

V gene TRBV6-5 combines with J gene TRBJ2-1; the match to TRBD2 covers 12 bases. The CDR3 has 13 residues. Trimming cost V 4 bases and J 9 bases; bases outside gene matches: 1. The germline gives CDR1 MNHEY, CDR2 SVGAGI. The CDR3 region is CASSSTSGGEQFF. CDR3 DNA sequence: TGTGCCAGCAGTTCGACTAGCGGGGGTGAGCAGTTCTTC.

A single count supports this clone. The gene calls are TRBV14 and TRBJ1-2, with D tentatively TRBD1 (6 bases). The CDR3 has 12 amino acids. The germline V gene encodes CDR1 SGHDN and CDR2 FVKESK. The V end lost 3 bases, the J end lost 6 bases, and 8 bases lay between the germline ends. This CDR3 is CASSQDSHGYTF. For the CDR3, the DNA is TGTGCCAGCAGCCAGGACAGCCATGGCTACACCTTC.

The chain recombines TRBV2 with TRBJ2-1, with a weak D call TRBD2 (6 bases). The CDR3 runs 17 residues. CDR1 and CDR2 from the germline V gene are SNHLY and FYNNEI. The V and J ends lost 3 bases and 5 bases respectively, with 20 bases between them. The CDR3 sequence is CASSDIPGLSPHNEQFF. The CDR3 region has the DNA TGTGCCAGCAGTGATATACCGGGACTCTCACCCCACAATGAGCAGTTCTTC. Supplemented by reference TRBV2 and TRBJ2-1, the full variable domain reads EPEVTQTPSHQVTQMGQEVILRCVPISNHLYFYWYRQILGQKVEFLVSFYNNEISEKSEIFDDQFSVERPDGSNFTLKIRSTKLEDSAMYFCASSDIPGLSPHNEQFFGPGTRLTVL.

The chain links TRBV6-5 to TRBJ1-6; TRBD1 might be the D (6 bases). The CDR3 extends over 13 amino acids. Germline V gives CDR1 MNHEY, CDR2 SVGAGI. V was cut by 6 bases and J by 9 bases, with 12 bases left in between. The CDR3 sequence: CASREGGGSPLHF. CDR3 DNA sequence: TGTGCCAGCAGGGAGGGAGGGGGTTCACCCCTCCACTTT.

This chain joins TRBV4-1 and TRBJ2-7; TRBD2 might be the D (6 bases). V dropped 1 base and J dropped 3 bases, with 13 bases sitting between them. This CDR3 comprises 15 residues. The V gene's germline CDR1 is MGHRA and CDR2 YSYEKL. The CDR3 loop is CASSQAMGLRYEQYF. The CDR3 DNA reads TGCGCCAGCAGCCAAGCCATGGGACTTCGCTACGAGCAGTACTTC.

The rearrangement links TRBV7-2 to TRBJ1-5; the D is unclear. The CDR3 loop spans 15 amino acids. The V end lost 5 bases, the J end lost 8 bases, and 19 bases lay between the germline ends. CDR1 is SGHTA, CDR2 FQGNSA, per germline. The CDR3, as DNA: TGTGCCAGCAGCAAAGGTCGGCAGGTGAGAGAGCCCCAGCATTTT. Translation gives CASSKGRQVREPQHF.

This chain connects TRBV5-4 to TRBJ1-1; 7 nucleotides align to TRBD1. Germline V gives CDR1 SGHNT, CDR2 YYREEE (reference sequence). The CDR3 has 15 residues. The V gene end was trimmed by 4 bases and the J gene end by 7 bases; junction bases not matched to a gene: 13. CDR3 DNA: TGTGCCAGCAGCGGAAGATCGGGACAGCTAGGTGAAGCTTTCTTT. Translating it yields CASSGRSGQLGEAFF.

V is TRBV7-2 and J is TRBJ1-1; D call uncertain. Trimming left V 1 base short and J 0 bases short, with 9 bases between. CDR3 length: 15 amino acids. The germline V gene has CDR1 SGHTA and CDR2 FQGNSA. Here the CDR3 reads CASSLVAELNTEAFF. CDR3 nucleotide sequence: TGTGCCAGCAGCTTAGTGGCGGAATTGAACACTGAAGCTTTCTTT.